The next 27 T cell receptor beta chains were all read from a single sample in a study of T cells in Graves' hyperthyroidism and ophthalmopathy. RNA transcripts were the template for amplifying TCR beta CDR3 regions. First-round RT-PCR targeting the TCR CDR3 was performed with the HTBI primer set. TCRdb reanalysed the multiplex PCR reads using MiXCR and keeps one entry per CDR3 protein. The data show approximately 610,000 distinct CDR3 sequences, roughly 14% seen once. Sequences were obtained from blood. These receptors were taken from a woman aged 40 to 50 with Graves' ophthalmopathy.

This clonotype was recorded many times. A clone one base away is much larger, so this may be a read error. The rearrangement links TRBV12-3 or TRBV12-4 to TRBJ2-7, with D possibly being TRBD1 (6 bases). V was trimmed by 1 base and J by 5 bases, leaving 9 bases between them. The CDR3 is 13 residues long. CDR3 in amino acids: CASSLEQGNEQYF. CDR3 sequence (DNA): TGTGCCAGCAGTTTAGAGCAGGGGAACGAGCAGTACTTC.

This clonotype was counted at least ten times. The V gene is TRBV28, the J gene TRBJ1-5; 7 nucleotides agree with TRBD1. V lost 3 bases, J lost 6 bases, and 5 bases stayed unmatched. Germline CDR1 reads MDHEN; CDR2 reads SYDVKM. CDR3 length: 14 residues. CDR3 in amino acids: CASSFTGDGQPQHF. The CDR3 DNA reads as TGTGCCAGCAGTTTTACAGGGGACGGTCAGCCCCAGCATTTT. Filled out from reference TRBV28 and TRBJ1-5, the complete variable domain reads DVKVTQSSRYLVKRTGEKVFLECVQDMDHENMFWYRQDPGLGLRLIYFSYDVKMKEKGDIPEGYSVSREKKERFSLILESASTNQTSMYLCASSFTGDGQPQHFGDGTRLSIL.

Ten or more counts support this clonotype. The chain combines TRBV6-5 with TRBJ1-1; 8 bases line up with TRBD1. This CDR3 comprises 13 residues. Looked up from germline, CDR1 is MNHEY and CDR2 is SVGAGI. Trimming removed 4 bases from V and 7 bases from J; junction bases left unmatched: 5. CDR3 amino acids: CASSLTGALEAFF. In nucleotides, the CDR3 is TGTGCCAGCAGTTTGACAGGGGCCCTTGAAGCTTTCTTT.

The chain couples TRBV12-3 or TRBV12-4 to TRBJ2-7; the match to TRBD1 covers 7 bases. CDR3 length: 14 amino acids. Trimming at V came to 6 bases and at J to 3 bases, leaving 8 bases not matched to a gene. CDR3 residues: CASSAADRIYEQYF. For the CDR3, the DNA is TGTGCCAGCAGCGCCGCGGACAGGATCTACGAGCAGTACTTC.

The J gene is TRBJ1-2, the V gene TRBV19, with 9 bases matching TRBD1. V trimming: 5 bases; J trimming: 4 bases; junction bases outside the gene matches: 14. This CDR3 has 17 residues. From germline, CDR1 is LNHDA and CDR2 SQIVND (reference sequence). The CDR3 sequence: CASSFYRDRVRGYGYTF. For the CDR3, the DNA is TGTGCCAGTAGTTTCTACCGGGACAGGGTACGTGGCTATGGCTACACCTTC.

This clonotype appeared many times. The V and J genes are TRBV28 and TRBJ2-7; TRBD1 matches at 9 bases. The CDR3 runs 15 residues. The V segment lost 0 bases and the J segment 5 bases; nucleotides outside the gene matches: 5. Germline V gives CDR1 MDHEN, CDR2 SYDVKM. The CDR3 bases are TGTGCCAGCAGTTTATGGGGACAGGGTCTCCACGAGCAGTACTTC. Translation: CASSLWGQGLHEQYF.

This clonotype occurred many times. The V gene is TRBV15, the J gene TRBJ1-3; D ambiguous. V lost 0 bases, J lost 4 bases, and 10 bases lay in between. CDR3 length: 15 residues. Germline V gene sequence: CDR1 LNHNV, CDR2 YYDKDF (reference sequence). In nucleotides, the CDR3 is TGTGCCACCAGCAGAGAGGGATTTGGAGGAAACACCATATATTTT. Its translation is CATSREGFGGNTIYF. The full variable domain, completed using reference TRBV15 and TRBJ1-3, is DAMVIQNPRYQVTQFGKPVTLSCSQTLNHNVMYWYQQKSSQAPKLLFHYYDKDFNNEADTPDNFQSRRPNTSFCFLDIRSPGLGDTAMYLCATSREGFGGNTIYFGEGSWLTVV.

This clonotype appeared a few times. The CDR3 spells CASSQVLAGNYEQYF. The CDR3 nucleotides are TGCGCCAGCAGCCAAGTCTTAGCGGGGAACTACGAGCAGTACTTC. The chain employs TRBV4-1 and TRBJ2-7, with 8 bases fitting TRBD2. The CDR3 is 15 amino acids. Trimming at V came to 1 base and at J to 3 bases, leaving 5 bases not matched to a gene. CDR1 is MGHRA and CDR2 is YSYEKL in the germline V gene.

The rearrangement links TRBV27 to TRBJ2-2, with D perhaps TRBD1 or TRBD2 (6 bases each). Trimming took 2 bases from V and 7 from J, leaving 14 bases between them. Germline V lookup: CDR1 MNHEY, CDR2 SMNVEV (reference sequence). CDR3 length equals 15 residues. The CDR3 coding sequence is TGTGCCAGCAGTTTAACCACCGGGGGCCGCGGGGAGCTGTTTTTT. As protein: CASSLTTGGRGELFF.

This clonotype came up many times. CDR3 in amino acids: CASSEYYEQYF. The CDR3 DNA sequence: TGTGCCAGCAGTGAATACTACGAGCAGTACTTC. The genes are TRBV6-1 and TRBJ2-7; D is uncertain. The CDR3 covers 11 residues. CDR1 MNHNS and CDR2 SASEGT come from the germline V gene. V was shortened by 2 bases and J by 3 bases, with 2 bases between the two germline ends.

This clonotype was recorded at least ten times. CDR3 sequence: CASTLGVAGFQETQYF. In DNA form, the CDR3 reads TGTGCCAGCACCCTGGGGGTAGCGGGGTTCCAAGAGACCCAGTACTTC. V usage is TRBV28 and J usage is TRBJ2-5; TRBD2 matches at 8 bases. CDR3 length: 16 amino acids. Germline-derived CDR1 and CDR2 are MDHEN and SYDVKM. With 7 bases clipped from V and 1 base from J, the junction kept 11 bases outside the gene matches.

This clonotype was detected many times. The chain links TRBV2 to TRBJ2-2; 8 nucleotides align to TRBD1. Germline CDR1 is SNHLY and CDR2 is FYNNEI. The J segment lost 0 bases and the V segment lost 6 bases, leaving 3 bases of the junction unmatched. This CDR3 spans 15 amino acids. The CDR3 here is CASRVQGANTGELFF. The CDR3 nucleotides read TGTGCCAGCAGGGTACAGGGGGCGAACACCGGGGAGCTGTTTTTT.

This clonotype was counted between two and nine times. V gene TRBV20-1 combines with J gene TRBJ2-5; D may match TRBD1 or TRBD2 (5 bases each). CDR3 size: 13 residues. From germline, CDR1 is DFQATT and CDR2 SNEGSKA (reference sequence). V was trimmed by 4 bases and J by 2 bases, leaving 11 bases between them. The CDR3 sequence: CSAISGQQETQYF. The CDR3 DNA sequence: TGCAGTGCTATCTCGGGGCAGCAAGAGACCCAGTACTTC.

This clonotype was seen repeatedly, ten times or more. The CDR3 sequence: CAWTLGGQVYGYTF. The DNA for the CDR3 is TGTGCCTGGACCCTGGGGGGGCAGGTCTATGGCTACACCTTC. The chain joins TRBV30 to TRBJ1-2; tentative D call: TRBD1 (6 bases). Germline loops: CDR1 GTSNPN, CDR2 SVGIG (reference sequence). This CDR3 contains 14 residues. Trimming cost V 4 bases and J 4 bases, with 16 bases left between them.

This clonotype was found many times. This sequence joins TRBV4-1 and TRBJ2-7; tentative D call: TRBD2 (7 bases). Trimming took 5 bases from V and 5 from J, leaving 16 bases between them. Looked up from germline, CDR1 is MGHRA and CDR2 is YSYEKL. The CDR3 is 14 residues long. The CDR3 loop reads CASSDLLGGDEQYF. CDR3 bases: TGCGCCAGCAGCGACCTACTAGGGGGGGACGAGCAGTACTTC.

This clonotype came up many times. This is likely a read error, given that the CDR3 carries no conserved phenylalanine or tryptophan at its end. The chain carries TRBV6-1 and TRBJ2-5, with 14 bases matching TRBD2. After removal of 4 bases from V and 4 bases from J, the junction contained 2 bases not matched to a gene. Germline loops: CDR1 MNHNS, CDR2 SASEGT. CDR3 size: 15 residues. The CDR3 is CASSAGLAGVETQYL. CDR3 nucleotide sequence: TGTGCCAGCAGTGCGGGACTAGCGGGAGTAGAGACCCAGTACCTC.

Ten or more counts support this clonotype. This chain uses TRBV6-5 with TRBJ1-5, with D unresolved. Germline CDR1 and CDR2: MNHEY and SVGAGI. There are 14 residues in the CDR3. With 6 bases removed from V and 0 bases from J, the gap between germline ends came to 9 bases. CDR3 sequence reads: CASRAAYSNQPQHF. The CDR3 DNA sequence: TGTGCCAGCAGGGCGGCGTATAGCAATCAGCCCCAGCATTTT.

A word on this clonotype: One end of the junction is discordant with germline, which a read error may explain. The V and J genes are TRBV4-3 and TRBJ2-3; 7 nucleotides agree with TRBD2. The CDR3 is 17 amino acids. Looked up from germline, CDR1 is LGHNA and CDR2 is YSLEER. The CDR3 DNA sequence: TGCGCCAGCAGCCAAGATGGCAGCGGGGTTACCACAAATACGCAGTATTTT. Translated: CASSQDGSGVTTNTQYF.

The CDR3 reads CSATPYTNTEAFF. As DNA, the CDR3 is TGCAGTGCCACACCCTATACGAACACTGAAGCTTTCTTT. This chain connects TRBV20-1 to TRBJ1-1; no firm D call. Germline values: CDR1 DFQATT, CDR2 SNEGSKA (reference sequence). Trimming cost V 6 bases and J 1 base, with 12 bases left between them. The CDR3 contains 13 residues.

The table lists this clonotype with many counts. This rearrangement joins TRBV24-1 to TRBJ1-2; possible D gene TRBD1, 5 bases. V lost 4 bases and J 7 bases, leaving 15 bases between the germline ends. Germline V gene sequence: CDR1 KGHDR, CDR2 SFDVKD. This CDR3 comprises 14 residues. This CDR3 is CATSESAGGGGYTF. In nucleotides, the CDR3 is TGTGCCACCAGTGAGTCTGCCGGGGGAGGTGGCTACACCTTC.

The chain couples TRBV7-8 to TRBJ2-2; D perhaps matches TRBD1 (5 bases). The V gene's germline CDR1 is SGHVS and CDR2 FQNEAQ. The CDR3 covers 17 residues. V was cut by 3 bases and J by 6 bases, with 20 bases left in between. The CDR3 loop reads CASSFHRLQGGSGELFF. The CDR3 DNA is TGTGCCAGCAGCTTTCATCGCCTCCAGGGTGGGTCCGGGGAGCTGTTTTTT. The full variable domain, completed using reference TRBV7-8 and TRBJ2-2, is GAGVSQSPRYKVAKRGQDVALRCDPISGHVSLFWYQQALGQGPEFLTYFQNEAQLDKSGLPSDRFFAERPEGSVSTLKIQRTQQEDSAVYLCASSFHRLQGGSGELFFGEGSRLTVL.

This clonotype was picked up many times. The V call is TRBV27, the J call TRBJ2-7; 15 bases are shared with TRBD2. There are 19 residues in the CDR3. The germline V gene encodes CDR1 MNHEY and CDR2 SMNVEV (reference sequence). V gave up 5 bases and J gave up 1 base; unmatched junction bases: 12. CDR3 sequence: CASSTWTSGRAVASYEQYF. DNA of the CDR3: TGTGCCAGCAGTACGTGGACTAGCGGGAGGGCCGTGGCGTCCTACGAGCAGTACTTC.

This clonotype showed up many times. The chain employs TRBV6-2 or TRBV6-3 and TRBJ1-1, with a possible D match to TRBD1 (6 bases). Germline CDR1 MNHEY, CDR2 SVGEGT. V dropped 10 bases and J dropped 0 bases, with 12 bases sitting between them. This CDR3 comprises 13 residues. The DNA for the CDR3 is TGTGCCACCCAGACAGGCTTGAACACTGAAGCTTTCTTT. Translation gives CATQTGLNTEAFF.

In this sample, this clonotype turned up many times. The chain uses TRBV20-1 and TRBJ2-5, with D perhaps matching TRBD2 (5 bases). Germline values: CDR1 DFQATT, CDR2 SNEGSKA (reference sequence). Trimming took off 3 bases at V and 7 bases at J, with 15 bases between the two ends. This CDR3 is 13 amino acids long. This chain's CDR3 is CSARDGISGTQYF. In nucleotides, the CDR3 is TGCAGTGCTAGGGACGGGATTTCGGGGACCCAGTACTTC.

This clonotype was seen ten or more times. The V call is TRBV5-1, the J call TRBJ2-7; possibly TRBD2 for D (6 bases). Trimming shortened V by 0 bases and J by 4 bases, and 17 bases separated the two germline ends. This CDR3 has 16 residues. The germline V gene has CDR1 SGHRS and CDR2 YFSETQ. The CDR3 here is CASSLVTGRGAYEQYF. In DNA form, the CDR3 reads TGCGCCAGCAGCTTGGTTACGGGCCGCGGGGCTTACGAGCAGTACTTC.

The chain employs TRBV4-1 and TRBJ2-5; the D gene is possibly TRBD2 (6 bases). The CDR3 runs to 16 residues. Trimming took 4 bases from V and 0 from J, leaving 15 bases between them. Germline V CDR1 and CDR2: MGHRA, YSYEKL. For the CDR3, the DNA is TGCGCCAGCAGCCGGAGGACTATGATTGACCAAGAGACCCAGTACTTC. Protein sequence: CASSRRTMIDQETQYF.

The chain employs TRBV6-2 or TRBV6-3 and TRBJ1-2; possible D gene TRBD1, 5 bases. This CDR3 comprises 14 residues. CDR1 MNHEY and CDR2 SVGEGT come from the germline V gene. V was clipped by 1 base and J by 4 bases, with 10 bases between them. The CDR3 sequence: CASSYFSGTYGYTF. The CDR3 nucleotides are TGTGCCAGCAGTTACTTCTCCGGGACCTATGGCTACACCTTC.